This TCR beta chain was profiled in a study of blood T cell repertoires in COVID-19. Background on the study: The United States, Italy and Spain were the sources of the acute and convalescent COVID-19 samples.

Authors' processing steps: Estimated nucleated cell counts came from reference gene primer amplification. Some clones are missing from TCRdb's copy, which holds only in-frame ones; the method was immunoSEQ multiplex PCR. V, J and clone size were drawn from that table, and D and trimming were deduced from the DNA. Of 250,000 to 350,000 clones in the sample, roughly nine tenths were seen once. The study recruited people aged about 18 to 95 years across about two dozen US areas. Clinical histories supplied by participants themselves formed the basis of cohort assignment. The TCR comes from a woman between 25 and 40 years old who had recovered from COVID-19. What was sequenced was PBMCs or T cells enriched from blood (not recorded which).

The CDR3 reads CSASRRGGGEQFF. CDR3 in DNA: TGCAGTGCTAGTAGACGGGGGGGCGGTGAGCAGTTCTTC. The chain has TRBV20-1 and TRBJ2-1; 8 bases are shared with TRBD2. The V segment lost 3 bases and the J segment 9 bases; nucleotides outside the gene matches: 7. Germline CDR1 DFQATT, CDR2 SNEGSKA (reference sequence). CDR3 size: 13 residues.